The TCR beta chain under discussion was sequenced for a study of T cells in Graves' hyperthyroidism and ophthalmopathy. Study-wide findings and caveats: Through a model of 13 V-J features, ophthalmopathy was separated from stable hyperthyroidism.

Amplification of TCR beta CDR3 regions used RNA as the template. The HTBI set primed first-round TCR CDR3 RT-PCR. TCRdb redid the calling of the multiplex PCR reads with MiXCR, one entry per CDR3 protein. The sample has roughly 630,000 distinct CDR3 sequences, about 15% seen once. In patients aged 18 to 65, hyperthyroidism was newly diagnosed, with duration under 2 months. Clinical symptoms, serum thyroxine, TRAb, thyroid ultrasound and orbital computed tomography informed diagnoses. V was cut by 4 bases and J by 4 bases, with 17 bases left in between. The CDR3 covers 16 residues. CDR1 is MNHEY and CDR2 is SVGEGT in the germline V gene. There are many counts of this clonotype. No antigen is known for it.

The chain uses TRBV6-2 or TRBV6-3 and TRBJ2-1; D remains ambiguous. The sequence was collected from a woman aged 25 to 39 with Graves' hyperthyroidism. The sample comprised blood. The CDR3 DNA reads as TGTGCCAGCAGTTTAGACCCCGGGTCAGCGTACAATGAGCAGTTCTTC. Translation gives CASSLDPGSAYNEQFF.